This TCR beta chain was documented in a study of shared clonotypes between healthy human individuals. Points from the study as a whole: Only blood underwent sampling, and tissue repertoires likely differ.

Points on this clone: Antigen unknown.

The CDR3 has 11 amino acids. Germline assignment: CDR1 SQVTM and CDR2 ANQGSEA. The V gene lost 8 bases and the J gene lost 13 bases, with 18 bases spanning the gap. TCRdb keeps only in-frame clones here, not all; method: immunoSEQ multiplex PCR. The data contain about 230,000 clones, 50% to 75% of them singletons. The sequenced material came from memory CD4+ T cells sorted from blood. The subset here: CD45RA-negative fraction. The source is a man aged 25-45 years in good health. The chain links TRBV29-1 to TRBJ2-1, with D maybe TRBD2 (6 bases). CDR3 nucleotide sequence: TGCAGCCCCCATTCTGGGGGGACCCAGTTCTTC. Residues: CSPHSGGTQFF.